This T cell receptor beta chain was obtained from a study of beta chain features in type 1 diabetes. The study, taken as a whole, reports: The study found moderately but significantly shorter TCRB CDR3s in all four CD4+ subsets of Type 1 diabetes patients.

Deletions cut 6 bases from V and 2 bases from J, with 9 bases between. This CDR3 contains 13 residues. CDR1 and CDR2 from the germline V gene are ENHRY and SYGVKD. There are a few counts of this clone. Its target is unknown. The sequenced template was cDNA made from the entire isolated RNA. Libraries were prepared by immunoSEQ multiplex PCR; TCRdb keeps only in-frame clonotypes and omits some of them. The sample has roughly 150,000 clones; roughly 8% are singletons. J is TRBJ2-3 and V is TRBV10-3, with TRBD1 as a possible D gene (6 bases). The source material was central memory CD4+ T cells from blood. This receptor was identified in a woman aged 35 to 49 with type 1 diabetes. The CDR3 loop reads CAIRGDITDTQYF. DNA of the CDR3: TGTGCCATCAGGGGGGACATCACAGATACGCAGTATTTT.